The T cell receptor (beta chain) under discussion was sequenced for a study of blood T cell repertoires in COVID-19. Study summary: Collection of acute and convalescent COVID-19 samples took place in the United States, Italy and Spain. Sources were T cells, B-cell-depleted T cells, or PBMCs; the material itself was cDNA or gDNA.

In the study's own analysis: Scientists estimated how many nucleated cells there were by amplifying reference gene primers. Repertoires were generated with immunoSEQ multiplex PCR, while TCRdb's copy carries only in-frame clones and drops some. That table furnishes V, J and clone size, whereas the DNA furnished D and trimming. The sample shows about 210,000 clones, approximately 80% of them seen only once. CDR1 is MNHEY, CDR2 SVGAGI, per germline. The CDR3 has 12 amino acids. V gave up 5 bases and J gave up 6 bases, with 7 bases separating them. The chain is built from TRBV6-5 and TRBJ2-2; D is ambiguous. The specimen sequenced was peripheral blood. This clonotype was obtained from a man aged 50 or older with active or convalescent COVID-19. The CDR3 spells CASSLSAGELFF. The CDR3 coding sequence is TGTGCCAGCAGTCTTTCAGCCGGGGAGCTGTTTTTT.